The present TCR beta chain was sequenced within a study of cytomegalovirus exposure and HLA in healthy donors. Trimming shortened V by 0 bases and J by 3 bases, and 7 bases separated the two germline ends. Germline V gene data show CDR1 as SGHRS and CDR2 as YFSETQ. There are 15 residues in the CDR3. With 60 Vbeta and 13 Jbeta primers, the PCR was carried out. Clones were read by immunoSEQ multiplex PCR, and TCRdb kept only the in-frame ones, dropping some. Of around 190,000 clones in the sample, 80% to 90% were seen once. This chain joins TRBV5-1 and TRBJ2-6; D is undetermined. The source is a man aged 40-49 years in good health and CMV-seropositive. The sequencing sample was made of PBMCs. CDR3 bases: TGCGCCAGCAGCTTGGGGGCCTTTGGGGCCAACGTCCTGACTTTC. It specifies CASSLGAFGANVLTF.